These 21 T cell receptor beta chains came from one sample sequenced in a study of cytomegalovirus exposure and HLA in healthy donors. The PCR had 60 Vbeta and 13 Jbeta primers. Sequencing used immunoSEQ multiplex PCR; TCRdb keeps in-frame clones, though not all of them. The profile covers about 110,000 clones, with approximately 86% appearing a single time and around 2% taken by the ten largest. Sequencing was carried out using PBMCs. The receptors derive from a man in his forties in good health and CMV-seronegative.

Regarding this clone: In the same sample, other DNA sequences code for this CDR3. The chain carries TRBV5-1 and TRBJ1-1; 9 bases map to TRBD1. The CDR3 is 13 residues long. From germline, CDR1 is SGHRS and CDR2 YFSETQ. Trimming removed 5 bases from V and 3 bases from J; junction bases left unmatched: 2. CDR3 region: CASSRQGDTEAFF. The CDR3, as DNA: TGCGCCAGCAGTCGACAGGGGGACACTGAAGCTTTCTTT.

The J gene is TRBJ1-2, the V gene TRBV5-1, with TRBD1 identical over 9 bases. The CDR3 is 17 residues long. CDR1 is SGHRS and CDR2 is YFSETQ in the germline V gene. Germline trimming cut 3 bases from V and 6 bases from J; bases unmatched to any gene: 15. CDR3 DNA: TGCGCCAGCAGCTGGGGTACAGGACCGGGACAGGGTGATGGCTACACCTTC. It specifies CASSWGTGPGQGDGYTF.

The chain is built from TRBV7-9 and TRBJ2-5, with 8 nucleotides matching TRBD1. Germline V CDR1 and CDR2: SEHNR, FQNEAQ (reference sequence). V lost 1 base, J lost 1 base, and 2 bases stayed unmatched. The CDR3 contains 15 residues. The CDR3 bases are TGTGCCAGCAGCTTAGGACAGGGGACCCAAGAGACCCAGTACTTC. It is translated as CASSLGQGTQETQYF. Full variable domain (missing parts from reference TRBV7-9 and TRBJ2-5): DTGVSQNPRHKITKRGQNVTFRCDPISEHNRLYWYRQTLGQGPEFLTYFQNEAQLEKSRLLSDRFSAERPKGSFSTLEIQRTEQGDSAMYLCASSLGQGTQETQYFGPGTRLLVL.

V usage is TRBV28 and J usage is TRBJ2-7; 11 nucleotides agree with TRBD2. CDR3 size: 17 residues. Trimming removed 6 bases from V and 0 bases from J; junction bases left unmatched: 10. Germline V gene lookup returns CDR1 MDHEN and CDR2 SYDVKM. The CDR3 here is CASSGPLGLAVSYEQYF. The DNA for the CDR3 is TGTGCCAGCAGCGGCCCCCTGGGACTAGCGGTCTCCTACGAGCAGTACTTC.

The genes are TRBV28 and TRBJ2-2; tentatively, D is TRBD1 (6 bases). V was trimmed by 1 base and J by 7 bases, leaving 10 bases between them. The CDR3 covers 14 residues. Germline loops: CDR1 MDHEN, CDR2 SYDVKM. CDR3 in DNA: TGTGCCAGCAGTTTATTCCAGGGGATCGGGGAGCTGTTTTTT. Amino acids: CASSLFQGIGELFF.

This sequence joins TRBV27 and TRBJ2-1, with 11 bases fitting TRBD2. The CDR3 loop spans 16 amino acids. Unmatched junction bases numbered 10, after V lost 8 bases and J lost 4 bases. Germline V gene lookup returns CDR1 MNHEY and CDR2 SMNVEV (reference sequence). The DNA for the CDR3 is TGTGCCAGCTCTCTCCTCCTAGCGGGGGGATACAATGAGCAGTTCTTC. This sequence encodes CASSLLLAGGYNEQFF.

V gene TRBV30 combines with J gene TRBJ1-1, with TRBD1 matching 8 bases. The length of the CDR3 is 13 residues. Germline CDR1 reads GTSNPN; CDR2 reads SVGIG (reference sequence). V trimming: 3 bases; J trimming: 7 bases; junction bases outside the gene matches: 7. The CDR3 is CAWSRTGRDEAFF. Written as DNA, the CDR3 is TGTGCCTGGAGCCGGACAGGGAGAGATGAAGCTTTCTTT.

The chain couples TRBV2 to TRBJ1-1, with D unresolved. Germline assignment: CDR1 SNHLY and CDR2 FYNNEI. Trimming took off 4 bases at V and 0 bases at J, with 6 bases between the two ends. This CDR3 is built from 13 residues. In DNA, the CDR3 is TGTGCCAGCAGTGGGGAGGTGAACACTGAAGCTTTCTTT. Translating gives CASSGEVNTEAFF.

The V and J genes are TRBV18 and TRBJ1-6; 7 positions agree with TRBD1. This CDR3 has 15 residues. Germline CDR1 KGHSH, CDR2 LQKENI. V trimming: 6 bases; J trimming: 9 bases; junction bases outside the gene matches: 11. The CDR3 here is CASSAQTGFSSPLHF. The DNA of the CDR3 is TGTGCCAGCTCCGCCCAGACAGGGTTTAGTTCACCCCTCCACTTT. The entire variable domain, with the rest obtained from reference TRBV18 and TRBJ1-6, is as follows: NAGVMQNPRHLVRRRGQEARLRCSPMKGHSHVYWYRQLPEEGLKFMVYLQKENIIDESGMPKERFSAEFPKEGPSILRIQQVVRGDSAAYFCASSAQTGFSSPLHFGNGTRLTVT.

The chain couples TRBV28 to TRBJ1-2, with a possible D match to TRBD1 (5 bases). The CDR3 sequence is 14 residues long. Germline V lookup: CDR1 MDHEN, CDR2 SYDVKM. The V and J ends lost 8 bases and 5 bases respectively, with 18 bases between them. CDR3 bases: TGTGCCAGCCGTTCACAGGAATCCCCTTATGGCTACACCTTC. Translated, it gives CASRSQESPYGYTF.

A single count supports this clone. The V gene is TRBV25-1, the J gene TRBJ2-5; 10 bases are a match to TRBD2. CDR3 length equals 14 residues. V lost 5 bases and J lost 3; bases outside the gene matches: 3. Germline V CDR1 and CDR2: MGHDK, SYGVNS. The CDR3 spells CASSKSGGEETQYF. The CDR3 bases are TGTGCCAGCAGTAAAAGCGGGGGGGAAGAGACCCAGTACTTC.

The chain links TRBV5-6 to TRBJ2-7, with 8 bases identical to TRBD1. The CDR3 consists of 15 residues. J was trimmed by 2 bases and V by 0 bases; bases with no gene match: 4. Germline CDR1 and CDR2: SGHDT and YYEEEE. CDR3 bases: TGTGCCAGCAGCTTGGCCCCGGGACAGGCCTACGAGCAGTACTTC. Translating gives CASSLAPGQAYEQYF.

The chain combines TRBV28 with TRBJ1-5; 7 nucleotides match TRBD1. V was clipped by 4 bases and J by 2 bases; unmatched bases: 8. The germline V gene has CDR1 MDHEN and CDR2 SYDVKM. There are 16 residues in the CDR3. The CDR3 sequence is CASSSPTGIGNQPQHF. The CDR3 DNA reads TGTGCCAGCAGTTCCCCGACAGGGATCGGCAATCAGCCCCAGCATTTT.

V and J are TRBV7-9 and TRBJ1-1; possible D gene TRBD1, 6 bases. Germline V CDR1 and CDR2: SEHNR, FQNEAQ (reference sequence). This CDR3 is built from 15 residues. Trimming pared 1 base from V and 5 bases from J, leaving 14 bases between. CDR3 in amino acids: CASSLGRDTVTEAFF. The CDR3 DNA reads as TGTGCCAGCAGCTTAGGCCGGGACACGGTTACTGAAGCTTTCTTT.

The gene calls are TRBV29-1 and TRBJ1-6, with 7 positions matching TRBD1. Germline CDR1 reads SQVTM; CDR2 reads ANQGSEA. J was trimmed by 7 bases and V by 4 bases; bases with no gene match: 4. This CDR3 spans 13 amino acids. In nucleotides, the CDR3 is TGCAGCGTTGCAGGGGGACCCAATTCACCCCTCCACTTT. Residues: CSVAGGPNSPLHF.

This chain uses TRBV30 with TRBJ1-1; 8 bases are a match to TRBD1. V dropped 4 bases and J dropped 3; count of bases not matched to a gene: 4. Looked up from germline, CDR1 is GTSNPN and CDR2 is SVGIG (reference sequence). The CDR3 is made up of 13 amino acids. The CDR3 DNA is TGTGCCTGGACCAGGGGGCGAGACACTGAAGCTTTCTTT. Its translation: CAWTRGRDTEAFF. The whole variable domain, remainder taken from reference TRBV30 and TRBJ1-1, is SQTIHQWPATLVQPVGSPLSLECTVEGTSNPNLYWYRQAAGRGLQLLFYSVGIGQISSEVPQNLSASRPQDRQFILSSKKLLLSDSGFYLCAWTRGRDTEAFFGQGTRLTVV.

This clone was detected only once. The chain carries TRBV27 and TRBJ2-7, with D tentatively TRBD1 (8 bases). The CDR3 covers 14 residues. CDR1 is MNHEY and CDR2 is SMNVEV in the germline V gene (reference sequence). The ends were cut back, 6 bases at V and 1 base at J, with 13 bases in the middle. CDR3 loop: CASRPQGGSYEQYF. The CDR3 coding sequence is TGTGCCAGCAGACCACAGGGGGGGTCCTACGAGCAGTACTTC.

V and J are TRBV9 and TRBJ1-3; D ambiguous. There are 15 residues in the CDR3. V was clipped by 0 bases and J by 2 bases, with 9 bases between them. The V gene's germline CDR1 is SGDLS and CDR2 YYNGEE. The CDR3 reads CASSVAPGTGNTIYF. As DNA, the CDR3 is TGTGCCAGCAGCGTAGCGCCGGGAACTGGAAACACCATATATTTT.

This chain joins TRBV27 and TRBJ1-2; D gene unclear. Germline V CDR1 and CDR2: MNHEY, SMNVEV (reference sequence). CDR3 size: 13 residues. V was pared by 5 bases and J by 0 bases, with 7 bases between. CDR3 sequence (DNA): TGTGCCAGCAGTATACAGCCTAACTATGGCTACACCTTC. Its translation: CASSIQPNYGYTF.

Worth noting for this clone: Additional DNA sequences in this sample encode the identical CDR3. This chain uses TRBV5-1 with TRBJ1-1, with a possible D match to TRBD1 (6 bases). Germline V lookup: CDR1 SGHRS, CDR2 YFSETQ. The germline V and J ends were trimmed by 4 bases and 0 bases, with 10 bases remaining between them. CDR3 length equals 14 residues. The CDR3 DNA reads as TGCGCCAGCAGCCCACAGGGAATGAACACTGAAGCTTTCTTT. It yields the protein CASSPQGMNTEAFF.

The chain employs TRBV2 and TRBJ1-5, with D uncertain. CDR3 size: 11 residues. The V end was cut by 4 bases, the J end by 15 bases, with 13 bases between. Germline V gives CDR1 SNHLY, CDR2 FYNNEI. The CDR3 spells CASSGPQPMHF. DNA of the CDR3: TGTGCCAGCAGTGGACCACAGCCTATGCATTTT.